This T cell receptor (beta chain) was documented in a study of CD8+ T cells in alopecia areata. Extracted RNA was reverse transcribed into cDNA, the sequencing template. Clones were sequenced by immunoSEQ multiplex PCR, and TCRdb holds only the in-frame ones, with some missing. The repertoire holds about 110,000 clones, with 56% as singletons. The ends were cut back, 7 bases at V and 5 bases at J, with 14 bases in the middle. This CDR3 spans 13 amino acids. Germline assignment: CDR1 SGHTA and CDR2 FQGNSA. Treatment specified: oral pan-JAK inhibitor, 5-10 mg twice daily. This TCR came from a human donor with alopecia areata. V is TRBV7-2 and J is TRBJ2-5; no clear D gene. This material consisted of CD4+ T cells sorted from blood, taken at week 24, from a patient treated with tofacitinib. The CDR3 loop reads CASNRLATETQYF. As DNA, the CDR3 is TGTGCCAGCAATCGGTTGGCGACGGAGACCCAGTACTTC. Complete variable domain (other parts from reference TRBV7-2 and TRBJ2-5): GAGVSQSPSNKVTEKGKDVELRCDPISGHTALYWYRQSLGQGLEFLIYFQGNSAPDKSGLPSDRFSAERTGGSVSTLTIQRTQQEDSAVYLCASNRLATETQYFGPGTRLLVL.